What follows is one TCR beta chain and its context. Assay: immunoSEQ multiplex PCR; the TCRdb copy retains only in-frame clones and omits some. Here the sample spans roughly 97,000 clones, around 96% being singletons. The V and J ends lost 2 bases and 4 bases, in that order; junction bases with no gene match: 3. Per the germline V gene, CDR1 is SEHNR and CDR2 is FQNEAQ (reference sequence). The CDR3 length is 15 residues. These data are taken from a study of technical replicates of blood from several donors. Sequenced input: T cells isolated from PBMCs. This chain links TRBV7-9 with TRBJ2-2; 8 bases match TRBD1. The TCR comes from a human donor in good health. CDR3 region: CASSLSGGVTGELFF. In DNA, the CDR3 is TGTGCCAGCAGCTTATCAGGGGGCGTCACCGGGGAGCTGTTTTTT.